This TCR beta chain appears in the sequencing data of a study of shared clonotypes between healthy human individuals (dated by TCRdb to 2019 to 2021). Some background on the complete study: The cohort comprised a couple of women and a few men aged 18 to 49 years. For each donor, CD4 naive and CD4 memory were each run on three plates, CD8 naive on two plates, and CD8 memory on one plate. To estimate repertoire size and how much clonotype sharing occurs between individuals, the study deeply sequenced the blood TCR repertoires of roughly 5 healthy adults. Different laboratories and diverse techniques were used to prepare libraries and sequence TCR repertoires, to increase sequencing depth and limit assay-specific biases. Each donor's leukapheresis produced roughly between roughly 0.9 and 9 billion PBMCs.

Using the deep immunoSEQ assay, multiplex PCR amplified TCR CDR3 regions from genomic DNA. For each cell subset, the extracted genomic DNA was distributed evenly across all wells of several immunoSEQ 96-well plates, and each plate served as one replicate. For sorted subsets, each replicate PCR was loaded with around 200 ng genomic DNA, equivalent to some 27,000 T cell genomes. Purified libraries were measured with a Qubit 3.0 fluorometer, size-checked on a Bioanalyzer 2100, and measured again with the KAPA Library Quantification kit. Each immunoSEQ 96-well plate was sequenced on its own single-read 150-cycle Illumina NextSeq 550 flow cell. The study's processing was this. Because only junctional sequences without quality scores were contained in the immunoSEQ output, filtering matching that applied to full-length reads could not be performed. To assign V/J genes and CDR3, sequences were annotated using PyIR, a Python wrapper for IgBLAST v1.9, with IMGT germline references. Reads were filtered out if the reads had weak V/J assignments (E-value above 1e-6), no CDR3, stop codons, out-of-frame junctions, or ambiguous translated residues. V3J clonotypes were defined as sequences sharing an identical inferred V gene, J gene, and CDR3 amino acid sequence. Percentage overlap between repertoires was calculated by dividing the number of shared unique clonotypes by the size of the smaller repertoire. Three approaches were used to assess repertoire richness: RTK rarefaction, the Chao1 estimator, and Recon v2.1 estimates of unobserved clonotypes. Generation probabilities were computed with OLGA for all TCRbeta clonotypes obtained by the gDNA method from a few donors. In its TCRdb copy, this immuneACCESS table keeps in-frame sequences only and misses some clones. Where compared with another copy, unresolved V genes explain less than half of these, and the others have no known cause. D and trimming were read from the DNA, whereas the V and J calls and clone size are those reported in that table. The sample yields over a million clones; approximately 98.5% were counted once. The ten largest clones represent approximately 0.38% of the sample.

Healthy HIV-negative adults with no recently reported acute infections or vaccinations were included as donors. All donors were Caucasian adults living in Nashville, Tennessee, USA. CD4+ T cells were enriched by magnetic negative selection; naive cells were then positively selected on CD45RA, and the negative fraction formed the memory subset. Blood was obtained by leukapheresis, after which PBMCs were separated by Ficoll-Histopaque density gradient centrifugation and cryopreserved in liquid nitrogen vapor phase. Analytical flow cytometry was used to check the purity and quantity of each magnetically sorted T cell population. Genomic DNA was isolated from every sorted fraction and measured by UV absorbance on a Nanodrop 2000c. Summary of the overall study and its limitations: Compared with non-shared clonotypes, clonotypes shared by all four sorted-subset donors had higher generation probabilities. Naive subsets generally had larger estimated clonotype richness than memory subsets did. Because the study included only a small number of donors, the genetic and exposure-history diversity represented was limited. Rarefaction of sorted-subset datasets indicated incomplete sequencing despite the large sequencing depth. Sampling was restricted to blood, and TCR repertoires in tissue are likely to differ from TCR repertoires in blood. Based on pairwise subsampling, the degree of clonotype sharing among donors was expected to be affected by sequencing depth. Sharing across several donors was observed for about 5% of naive CD4, less than 4% of naive CD8, roughly 2.3% of memory CD4, and around 0.44% of memory CD8 clonotypes.

Its CDR3 holds 13 amino acids, cysteine through phenylalanine. Left in the record is the CDR3 DNA by itself, 39 bases read in frame from the first base. CDR1 and CDR2, looked up from the germline V gene, are SGDLS and YYNGEE. For this chain, trimming is 4 bases at the V end and 3 bases at the J end, and the number of junction bases without a gene match is 3. To note about this clone: Its recognized antigen is unknown. Base qualities were left out, and no much larger clone turns up one base away.

Material for sequencing was naive CD4+ T cells sorted from blood. The cell subset or site label, as the study defines it: CD45RA+ positively selected. The receptor chain draws on TRBV9 and TRBJ2-5, and 7 junction bases match TRBD2. The source of this sequence is a man aged 30-40 years in good health. CDR3 region: CASSHREEETQYF. The DNA sequence is as follows: TGTGCCAGCAGCCACCGGGAGGAAGAGACCCAGTACTTC.